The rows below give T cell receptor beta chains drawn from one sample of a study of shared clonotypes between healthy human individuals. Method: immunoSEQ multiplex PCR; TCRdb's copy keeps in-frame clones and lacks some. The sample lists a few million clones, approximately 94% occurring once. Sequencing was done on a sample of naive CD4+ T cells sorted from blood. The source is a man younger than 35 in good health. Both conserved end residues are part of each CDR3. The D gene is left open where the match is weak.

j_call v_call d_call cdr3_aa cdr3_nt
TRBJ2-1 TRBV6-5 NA CASSPRDSRRNEQFF TGTGCCAGCAGTCCCCGGGACTCCCGGCGGAATGAGCAGTTCTTC
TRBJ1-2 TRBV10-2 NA CASSESTENYGYTF TGCGCCAGCAGTGAGTCCACCGAAAACTATGGCTACACCTTC
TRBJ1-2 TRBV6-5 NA CASSGPPGGYTF TGTGCCAGCAGCGGGCCCCCGGGGGGCTACACCTTC
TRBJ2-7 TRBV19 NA CASSIEYQGPYEQYF TGTGCCAGTAGTATAGAATACCAGGGACCCTACGAGCAGTACTTC
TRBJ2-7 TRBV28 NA CASQTPSLGTHYEQYF TGTGCCAGTCAAACCCCCTCGCTGGGGACCCACTACGAGCAGTACTTC
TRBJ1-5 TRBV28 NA CASSLFPGARDNQPQHF TGTGCCAGCAGTTTATTCCCGGGGGCAAGGGACAATCAGCCCCAGCATTTT
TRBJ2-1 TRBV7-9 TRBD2 CASSSGLAGIFSYNEQFF TGTGCCAGCAGCTCGGGACTAGCGGGGATCTTCTCCTACAATGAGCAGTTCTTC
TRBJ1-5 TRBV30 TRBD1 CAWGEGQPGQPQHF TGTGCCTGGGGCGAGGGACAGCCGGGTCAGCCCCAGCATTTT
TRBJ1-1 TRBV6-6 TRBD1 CASSEDRGNTEAFF TGTGCCAGCAGCGAGGACAGGGGAAACACTGAAGCTTTCTTT
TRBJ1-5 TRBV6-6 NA CASRTRDSNQPQHF TGTGCCAGCAGGACCAGAGATAGCAATCAGCCCCAGCATTTT